Shown below are 25 T cell receptor beta chains from a single sample sequenced in a study of cytomegalovirus exposure and HLA in healthy donors. The PCR was carried out with 60 Vbeta primers and 13 Jbeta primers. Clones were sequenced by immunoSEQ multiplex PCR, and TCRdb holds only the in-frame ones, with some missing. The sample holds 150,000 to 200,000 clones; around 78% are singletons and the top ten take around 1.5%. The sequenced material came from PBMCs. These receptor sequences come from a man younger than 35 in good health and CMV-seronegative.

The rearrangement joins TRBV6-5 to TRBJ1-1; 9 bases are a match to TRBD1. The V gene end was trimmed by 4 bases and the J gene end by 5 bases; junction bases not matched to a gene: 2. Germline CDR1 is MNHEY and CDR2 is SVGAGI. This CDR3 region has 13 residues. CDR3 protein: CASSLTGGTEAFF. The CDR3 DNA is TGTGCCAGCAGTTTGACAGGGGGAACTGAAGCTTTCTTT.

The chain uses TRBV7-3 and TRBJ2-1, with D perhaps TRBD1 (6 bases). V lost 2 bases, J lost 6 bases, and 14 bases lay in between. CDR3 length: 15 amino acids. Germline V CDR1 and CDR2: SGHTA, FQGTGA. CDR3 amino acids: CASSLGTPDSNEQFF. CDR3 sequence (DNA): TGTGCCAGCAGCTTAGGAACTCCGGACAGCAATGAGCAGTTCTTC.

The chain uses TRBV30 and TRBJ1-2; maybe TRBD1 (5 bases). The CDR3 sequence is 13 residues long. CDR1 and CDR2 from the germline V gene are GTSNPN and SVGIG (reference sequence). The germline V and J ends were trimmed by 6 bases and 8 bases, with 19 bases remaining between them. The CDR3 DNA reads as TGTGCCTGCGACGAAGGGGATTTAGGCGGCTACACCTTC. It encodes CACDEGDLGGYTF.

The gene calls are TRBV5-1 and TRBJ1-2, with D maybe TRBD1 (5 bases). Trimming removed 4 bases at V and 2 bases at J, with 12 bases between. The CDR3 covers 14 residues. CDR1 is SGHRS and CDR2 is YFSETQ in the germline V gene. Here the CDR3 DNA reads TGCGCCAGCAGCCTGGACATATCAAACTATGGCTACACCTTC. Protein product: CASSLDISNYGYTF.

This clone was seen more than once but under ten times. An end of the junction does not agree with germline; a read error may underlie this. V is TRBV7-7 and J is TRBJ2-5, with a possible D match to TRBD2 (5 bases). CDR3 length: 15 residues. In germline, CDR1 is SSHAT, CDR2 FNYEAQ (reference sequence). The CDR3 DNA reads as TGTGCTAGCAGCTCGGGTAGAGGACTCCAAGAGACCCAGTACTTC. It translates to CASSSGRGLQETQYF.

The genes are TRBV5-1 and TRBJ2-7; 7 nucleotides agree with TRBD1. This CDR3 comprises 16 residues. Germline loops: CDR1 SGHRS, CDR2 YFSETQ. V trimming: 0 bases; J trimming: 0 bases; junction bases outside the gene matches: 6. The CDR3 sequence is CASSLASGQNSYEQYF. The CDR3 DNA is TGCGCCAGCAGCTTGGCGTCGGGACAGAACTCCTACGAGCAGTACTTC.

The chain links TRBV9 to TRBJ2-7, with 7 bases aligning to TRBD2. The CDR3 is 16 residues long. V lost 6 bases to trimming and J lost 7 bases; unmatched junction nucleotides: 19. Germline V gene sequence: CDR1 SGDLS, CDR2 YYNGEE. The CDR3 nucleotides read TGTGCCAGCAACTCAGCGGGGAGGGGAAAGTTGGGTGAGCAGTACTTC. It codes for CASNSAGRGKLGEQYF.

V gene TRBV5-1 combines with J gene TRBJ2-1; 10 bases map to TRBD2. Germline CDR1 SGHRS, CDR2 YFSETQ. V lost 3 bases to trimming and J lost 5 bases; unmatched junction nucleotides: 5. The CDR3 sequence is 15 residues long. CDR3 region: CASSSGLAGDNEQFF. CDR3 nucleotides: TGCGCCAGCAGCTCAGGGCTAGCGGGGGACAATGAGCAGTTCTTC.

As DNA, the CDR3 is TGTGCCAGCAGCCCCTTAGCGGGGGGGCGGTACAATGAGCAGTTCTTC. It encodes CASSPLAGGRYNEQFF. V gene TRBV11-2 combines with J gene TRBJ2-1, with 11 bases aligning to TRBD2. Germline V gives CDR1 SGHAT, CDR2 FQNNGV. V was pared by 5 bases and J by 4 bases, with 7 bases of the junction left unmatched. The length of the CDR3 is 16 residues.

The rearrangement uses TRBV19 and TRBJ2-4; D is perhaps TRBD1 (6 bases). This CDR3 has 14 amino acids. Germline V lookup: CDR1 LNHDA, CDR2 SQIVND (reference sequence). Trimming stripped 9 bases from V and 5 bases from J, with 17 bases between. The CDR3 DNA reads as TGTGCCAGCACTTCCAGGGGCAGGGAAAACATTCAGTACTTC. It specifies CASTSRGRENIQYF.

J is TRBJ2-4 and V is TRBV18; D gene ambiguous. CDR3 length: 18 residues. Trimming took 2 bases from V and 0 from J, leaving 17 bases between them. Germline V CDR1 and CDR2: KGHSH, LQKENI. The CDR3 protein is CASSPGEWVEEAKNIQYF. The CDR3 coding sequence is TGTGCCAGCTCACCAGGAGAATGGGTTGAGGAAGCCAAAAACATTCAGTACTTC.

V is TRBV5-1 and J is TRBJ1-5, with 10 bases matching TRBD1. The CDR3 contains 19 residues. Germline V gene data show CDR1 as SGHRS and CDR2 as YFSETQ. After removal of 4 bases from V and 2 bases from J, the junction contained 15 bases not matched to a gene. The CDR3 is CASSRNRDRGRDCNQPQHF. CDR3 in DNA: TGCGCCAGCAGCCGGAACCGGGACAGGGGACGGGATTGCAATCAGCCCCAGCATTTT. Full variable domain (outside the CDR3, taken from reference TRBV5-1 and TRBJ1-5): KAGVTQTPRYLIKTRGQQVTLSCSPISGHRSVSWYQQTPGQGLQFLFEYFSETQRNKGNFPGRFSGRQFSNSRSEMNVSTLELGDSALYLCASSRNRDRGRDCNQPQHFGDGTRLSIL.

The chain couples TRBV28 to TRBJ1-1; 9 positions agree with TRBD1. The trim removed 4 bases at V and 4 bases at J, leaving 19 bases unmatched. This CDR3 is built from 19 residues. Germline assignment: CDR1 MDHEN and CDR2 SYDVKM. The CDR3 sequence is CASSSTGGPRGVLGTEAFF. The CDR3 region has the DNA TGTGCCAGCAGTTCAACAGGGGGCCCCCGCGGGGTTCTGGGCACTGAAGCTTTCTTT.

This chain uses TRBV28 with TRBJ2-1; TRBD2 matches 7 bases. The germline gives CDR1 MDHEN, CDR2 SYDVKM. Trimming took 8 bases from V and 4 from J; bases not matched to a gene: 5. The CDR3 has 13 amino acids. The CDR3 reads CASVGTTYNEQFF. The CDR3 coding sequence is TGTGCCAGCGTTGGGACTACTTACAATGAGCAGTTCTTC.

There are a few counts of this clone. CDR3: CASSDRDRYNSPLHF. The CDR3 region has the DNA TGTGCCAGCAGTGATCGGGACAGGTATAATTCACCCCTCCACTTT. This sequence joins TRBV6-4 and TRBJ1-6, with TRBD1 matching 8 bases. The trim removed 3 bases at V and 4 bases at J, leaving 2 bases unmatched. Germline CDR1 MRHNA, CDR2 SNTAGT. This CDR3 spans 15 amino acids.

CDR3 sequence: CASSIEGGRGKLFF. The CDR3 nucleotides read TGTGCCAGTAGTATAGAAGGGGGCAGGGGGAAACTGTTTTTT. This chain connects TRBV19 to TRBJ1-4, with TRBD1 matching over 7 bases. The CDR3 spans 14 residues. The germline V gene has CDR1 LNHDA and CDR2 SQIVND (reference sequence). V shed 0 bases and J 11 bases; nucleotides not matched to a gene: 6.

This sequence joins TRBV11-3 and TRBJ2-7, with a possible D match to TRBD2 (6 bases). The V end was cut by 5 bases, the J end by 2 bases, with 16 bases between. CDR1 is SGHNT and CDR2 is YENEEA in the germline V gene. The CDR3 covers 15 residues. CDR3 loop: CASSTSGRRAYEQYF. The CDR3 DNA is TGTGCCAGCAGCACCTCGGGGAGGCGGGCCTACGAGCAGTACTTC.

This clone was recorded once. V is TRBV2 and J is TRBJ2-7; 9 nucleotides match TRBD2. J lost 6 bases, V lost 3 bases, and 6 bases had no gene match. This CDR3 has 14 amino acids. Germline values: CDR1 SNHLY, CDR2 FYNNEI. The CDR3 region has the DNA TGTGCCAGCAGTGACCAGGCGGGGGGGCCCGAGCAGTACTTC. As protein: CASSDQAGGPEQYF.

The chain joins TRBV5-6 to TRBJ2-7, with a possible D match to TRBD2 (7 bases). Trimming took 5 bases from V and 7 from J, leaving 19 bases between them. From germline, CDR1 is SGHDT and CDR2 YYEEEE. This CDR3 contains 14 residues. DNA for the CDR3: TGTGCCAGCAGGGGCTGGGGGGGGGCTGGGGAGCAGTACTTC. Its translation: CASRGWGGAGEQYF.

The chain joins TRBV28 to TRBJ1-5, with D possibly TRBD1 on 6 matching bases. Trimming cost V 3 bases and J 3 bases, with 12 bases left between them. Germline values: CDR1 MDHEN, CDR2 SYDVKM. The CDR3 totals 15 residues. The CDR3 loop is CASSFQQGNNQPQHF. In DNA form, the CDR3 reads TGTGCCAGCAGTTTCCAACAGGGCAACAATCAGCCCCAGCATTTT.

V usage is TRBV10-3 and J usage is TRBJ1-5; 10 nucleotides agree with TRBD1. J gave up 8 bases and V 4 bases, and 8 bases lay outside the gene matches. The CDR3 totals 15 residues. Germline-derived CDR1 and CDR2 are ENHRY and SYGVKD. The CDR3 is CAISADLGTGEPQHF. As DNA, the CDR3 is TGTGCCATCAGTGCGGATTTGGGGACAGGGGAGCCCCAGCATTTT.

V usage is TRBV29-1 and J usage is TRBJ2-7; TRBD2 aligns across 11 bases. With V trimmed by 4 bases and J by 3 bases, 8 bases remained unmatched. Germline loops: CDR1 SQVTM, CDR2 ANQGSEA. The CDR3 runs to 15 residues. CDR3 region: CSVVRLAGGGYEQYF. The CDR3, as DNA: TGCAGCGTTGTTAGGCTAGCGGGAGGAGGCTACGAGCAGTACTTC.

V usage is TRBV19 and J usage is TRBJ2-7, with 9 nucleotides matching TRBD1. The germline gives CDR1 LNHDA, CDR2 SQIVND (reference sequence). This CDR3 comprises 14 residues. V lost 4 bases, J lost 3 bases, and 4 bases stayed unmatched. DNA for the CDR3: TGTGCCAGTAGTAAGGACAGGGGCCACTACGAGCAGTACTTC. It translates to CASSKDRGHYEQYF.

This rearrangement joins TRBV18 to TRBJ2-1; the match to TRBD2 covers 7 bases. The CDR3 loop spans 14 amino acids. CDR1 and CDR2 from the germline V gene are KGHSH and LQKENI. The junction had 4 bases not matched to a gene; V was cut back by 6 bases and J by 2 bases. This CDR3 is CASSRGTPYNEQFF. CDR3 DNA: TGTGCCAGCTCGCGGGGGACCCCCTACAATGAGCAGTTCTTC.

This clone has just a few counts. This chain uses TRBV7-6 with TRBJ1-1; 9 bases match TRBD1. Germline V gives CDR1 SGHVS, CDR2 FNYEAQ. V was clipped by 5 bases and J by 6 bases; unmatched bases: 13. The CDR3 consists of 16 residues. In DNA, the CDR3 is TGTGCCAGCAGCGTCGGGACAGGGCGCTCTGATGCTGAAGCTTTCTTT. Translated, it gives CASSVGTGRSDAEAFF.